This T cell receptor (beta chain) was found in a study of PD-1 blockade in classical Hodgkin lymphoma. There are 10 residues in the CDR3. Germline V gives CDR1 GTSNPN, CDR2 SVGIG (reference sequence). V was clipped by 5 bases and J by 5 bases, with 3 bases between them. Brentuximab vedotin exposure varied among the patients, all of whom had relapsed after autologous stem cell transplantation. With regard to this clone: Its antigen is still unknown.

Study results and caveats: Prior therapy or disease activity may underlie the repertoire differences, whose causes remain undefined. Baseline diversity resembling that of newly diagnosed patients was seen in complete responders.

Sequencing was performed with immunoSEQ multiplex PCR; in TCRdb, only in-frame clones are kept and a portion is missing. The table records roughly 90,000 clones, 75% to 85% of them present only once. This sequence joins TRBV30 and TRBJ2-2; D remains unclear. The TCR was taken from a human donor with classical Hodgkin lymphoma. The sample in question was peripheral blood mononuclear cells (PBMCs), obtained before the second cycle of nivolumab. This CDR3 reads CAWGTGELFF. The CDR3, as DNA: TGTGCCTGGGGGACCGGGGAGCTGTTTTTT.